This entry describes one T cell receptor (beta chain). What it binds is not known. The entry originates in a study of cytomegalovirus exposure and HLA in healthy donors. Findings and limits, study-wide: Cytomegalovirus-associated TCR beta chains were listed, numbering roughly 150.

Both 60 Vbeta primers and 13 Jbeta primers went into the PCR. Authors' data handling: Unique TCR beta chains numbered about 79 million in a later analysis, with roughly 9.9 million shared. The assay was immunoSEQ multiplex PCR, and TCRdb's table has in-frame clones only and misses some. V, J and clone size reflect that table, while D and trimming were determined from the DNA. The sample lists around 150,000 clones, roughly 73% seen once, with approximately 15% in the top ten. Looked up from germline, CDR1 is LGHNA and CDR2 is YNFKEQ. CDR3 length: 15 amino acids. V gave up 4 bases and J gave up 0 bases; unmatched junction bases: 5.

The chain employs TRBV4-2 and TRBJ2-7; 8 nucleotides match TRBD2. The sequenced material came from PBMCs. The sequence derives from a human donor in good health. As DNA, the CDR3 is TGTGCCAGCAGCCTCCCGGGACTAGTCTCCTACGAGCAGTACTTC. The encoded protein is CASSLPGLVSYEQYF.